This TCR beta chain is drawn from a study of T cells in Graves' hyperthyroidism and ophthalmopathy. Study-wide findings and caveats: Among thyroid clonotypes expanded above 0.001, most also appeared in blood. A 13 V-J signature model discriminated ophthalmopathy versus stable hyperthyroidism.

Per the germline V gene, CDR1 is SNHLY and CDR2 is FYNNEI. Germline trimming cut 8 bases from V and 6 bases from J; bases unmatched to any gene: 8. There are 15 residues in the CDR3. Amplification targeted TCR beta CDR3 regions from RNA transcripts. HTBI primers were employed in a first-round RT-PCR of the TCR CDR3. TCRdb redid the calling of the multiplex PCR reads with MiXCR, one entry per CDR3 protein. The table lists about 160,000 distinct CDR3 sequences, 9.4% of them singletons. This clonotype was seen many times. The target antigen is unknown. Patients were excluded because of uncontrolled infection, other autoimmune disease, pregnancy or lactation. The PBMCs studied were ones that came from about 10 ml fresh peripheral blood.

Sequencing was carried out using blood. The chain recombines TRBV2 with TRBJ2-1; 12 bases line up with TRBD2. The clonotype originates from a woman aged 18 to 35 with Graves' hyperthyroidism that later progressed to Graves' ophthalmopathy. The CDR3 is CASGPTSGRINEQFF. CDR3 sequence (DNA): TGTGCCAGCGGACCAACTAGCGGGAGGATCAATGAGCAGTTCTTC.